These 31 T cell receptor beta chains were all obtained from the same sample, sequenced in a study of blood T cell repertoires in COVID-19. The repertoire was sequenced with immunoSEQ multiplex PCR; TCRdb's copy has only in-frame clones and lacks some. The sample lists 350,000 or so clones, roughly 90% occurring once. Input material: PBMCs or T cells enriched from blood (not recorded which). All receptors derive from a woman aged 30 to 39 who had recovered from COVID-19.

The gene calls are TRBV9 and TRBJ1-1; D gene ambiguous. Trimming took off 4 bases at V and 2 bases at J, with 9 bases between the two ends. This CDR3 has 13 amino acids. Looked up from germline, CDR1 is SGDLS and CDR2 is YYNGEE. The CDR3 loop is CASSYSSNTEAFF. The CDR3 nucleotides are TGTGCCAGCAGCTACAGTAGTAACACTGAAGCTTTCTTT.

J is TRBJ2-5 and V is TRBV10-3; 11 bases fit TRBD1. Germline trimming cut 6 bases from V and 5 bases from J; bases unmatched to any gene: 8. Germline CDR1 and CDR2: ENHRY and SYGVKD. The CDR3 length is 15 residues. The chain's CDR3 is CAISPGQGALETQYF. CDR3 in DNA: TGTGCCATCAGCCCTGGACAGGGGGCATTGGAGACCCAGTACTTC.

V is TRBV7-2 and J is TRBJ2-7, with no clear D. V dropped 1 base and J dropped 9 bases, with 16 bases sitting between them. The CDR3 totals 14 residues. CDR1 and CDR2 from the germline V gene are SGHTA and FQGNSA. DNA of the CDR3: TGTGCCAGCAGCTTAGAGGAGTTGAGCCACCGGCAGTACTTC. Translating it yields CASSLEELSHRQYF.

The rearrangement uses TRBV19 and TRBJ2-7, with D hard to call. The CDR3 is made up of 14 amino acids. V shed 7 bases and J shed 9 bases, with 22 bases lying between them. Germline loops: CDR1 LNHDA, CDR2 SQIVND (reference sequence). The DNA of the CDR3 is TGTGCCAGTACCCCGACTGGCGAGGCCTCCGCGCAGTACTTC. Translation: CASTPTGEASAQYF.

The rearrangement joins TRBV28 to TRBJ2-7; the D gene is possibly TRBD1 (7 bases). Trimming left V 2 bases short and J 2 bases short, with 13 bases between. Germline V gives CDR1 MDHEN, CDR2 SYDVKM. The CDR3 extends over 15 amino acids. CDR3 residues: CASSLGSRGAYEQYF. The CDR3 nucleotides are TGTGCCAGCAGTTTAGGGTCCAGGGGGGCCTACGAGCAGTACTTC.

This chain connects TRBV13 to TRBJ2-3; 9 bases match TRBD2. In germline, CDR1 is PRHDT, CDR2 FYEKMQ (reference sequence). The length of the CDR3 is 15 residues. V gave up 5 bases and J gave up 0 bases; unmatched junction bases: 3. Written as DNA, the CDR3 is TGTGCCAGCAGCCCGCTAGCGGGAAGCACAGATACGCAGTATTTT. It codes for CASSPLAGSTDTQYF.

The genes are TRBV28 and TRBJ2-7, with 10 bases aligning to TRBD2. The germline V gene has CDR1 MDHEN and CDR2 SYDVKM. The CDR3 covers 15 residues. The V gene end was trimmed by 2 bases and the J gene end by 4 bases; junction bases not matched to a gene: 5. DNA for the CDR3: TGTGCCAGCAGTTTAGGGCTAGCGGGAGATTACGAGCAGTACTTC. It translates to CASSLGLAGDYEQYF.

V usage is TRBV3-1 (or the pseudogene TRBV3-2) and J usage is TRBJ1-1; D remains ambiguous. CDR1 is LGHDT and CDR2 is YNNKEL in the germline V gene (reference sequence). The CDR3 has 16 amino acids. V shed 4 bases and J shed 0 bases, with 15 bases lying between them. CDR3 sequence (DNA): TGTGCCAGCAGCCCGACGGGGAGGCCCATGAACACTGAAGCTTTCTTT. Amino acid sequence: CASSPTGRPMNTEAFF.

The chain combines TRBV28 with TRBJ1-6; 9 bases map to TRBD1. CDR3 length equals 17 residues. Germline values: CDR1 MDHEN, CDR2 SYDVKM. J gave up 11 bases and V 7 bases, and 18 bases lay outside the gene matches. The CDR3 DNA reads TGTGCCAGCACCGCCGGGGGACAGGGTCGCCGACGTGCACCCCTCCACTTT. Translation: CASTAGGQGRRRAPLHF.

The chain links TRBV7-8 to TRBJ2-7; D not certain. The CDR3 is made up of 14 amino acids. Germline V gene lookup returns CDR1 SGHVS and CDR2 FQNEAQ. Trimming left V 1 base short and J 0 bases short, with 7 bases between. CDR3 amino acids: CASSLDPLSYEQYF. Here the CDR3 DNA reads TGTGCCAGCAGCTTAGATCCTCTCTCCTACGAGCAGTACTTC.

Remarks on this clone: Different DNA sequences within this sample yield the same CDR3. In nucleotides, the CDR3 is TGCGCCAGCAGCCAAGATTTAACAGATACGCAGTATTTT. Its translation is CASSQDLTDTQYF. The rearrangement joins TRBV4-3 to TRBJ2-3; D is ambiguous. The CDR3 contains 13 residues. Germline CDR1 LGHNA, CDR2 YSLEER. V dropped 0 bases and J dropped 3 bases, with 4 bases sitting between them.

The DNA of the CDR3 is TGTGCCAGCAGTTTAGCGGGAGAGGGTTTAGAGAATGAGCAGTTCTTC. Amino acid sequence: CASSLAGEGLENEQFF. The genes are TRBV28 and TRBJ2-1; 7 bases line up with TRBD2. The trim removed 2 bases at V and 7 bases at J, leaving 11 bases unmatched. Germline V gene data show CDR1 as MDHEN and CDR2 as SYDVKM. The CDR3 extends over 16 amino acids.

The chain is built from TRBV7-2 and TRBJ2-5, with D possibly TRBD1 on 6 matching bases. The CDR3 sequence is 14 residues long. Trimming removed 1 base at V and 5 bases at J, with 11 bases between. The V gene's germline CDR1 is SGHTA and CDR2 FQGNSA. The CDR3 nucleotides are TGTGCCAGCAGCTTAGACAGGGAACGGGAGACCCAGTACTTC. Protein: CASSLDRERETQYF.

The rearrangement links TRBV25-1 to TRBJ2-1; D ambiguous. CDR1 is MGHDK and CDR2 is SYGVNS in the germline V gene. CDR3 length: 14 residues. V was clipped by 1 base and J by 2 bases, with 6 bases between them. CDR3 nucleotides: TGTGCCAGCAGTGAATCTCCGGCCTACAATGAGCAGTTCTTC. Amino acid sequence: CASSESPAYNEQFF.

The chain uses TRBV28 and TRBJ1-5, with 9 bases matching TRBD1. Looked up from germline, CDR1 is MDHEN and CDR2 is SYDVKM. V was clipped by 11 bases and J by 3 bases; unmatched bases: 14. The CDR3 totals 16 residues. The CDR3 DNA reads TGTGCCGGCAATAACAGGGGGCTAGGGGACAATCAGCCCCAGCATTTT. This translates into CAGNNRGLGDNQPQHF.

The chain carries TRBV6-5 and TRBJ2-1, with 9 bases aligning to TRBD2. Germline V CDR1 and CDR2: MNHEY, SVGAGI. The CDR3 is 16 amino acids. Trimming took 2 bases from V and 6 from J; bases not matched to a gene: 8. The DNA for the CDR3 is TGTGCCAGCAGTTACAACGGGCGGGGGGGCCTCAATGAGCAGTTCTTC. Translating gives CASSYNGRGGLNEQFF.

The chain links TRBV15 to TRBJ1-2; no clear D gene. The CDR3 contains 14 residues. With 0 bases removed from V and 5 bases from J, the gap between germline ends came to 10 bases. Germline V lookup: CDR1 LNHNV, CDR2 YYDKDF (reference sequence). The CDR3 here is CATSRDRTRYGYTF. The CDR3, as DNA: TGTGCCACCAGCAGAGATCGAACGAGGTATGGCTACACCTTC. The full variable domain, rest sourced from reference TRBV15 and TRBJ1-2, is DAMVIQNPRYQVTQFGKPVTLSCSQTLNHNVMYWYQQKSSQAPKLLFHYYDKDFNNEADTPDNFQSRRPNTSFCFLDIRSPGLGDTAMYLCATSRDRTRYGYTFGSGTRLTVV.

The V call is TRBV9, the J call TRBJ2-3, with D possibly TRBD2 on 5 matching bases. V was trimmed by 1 base and J by 0 bases, leaving 6 bases between them. The V gene's germline CDR1 is SGDLS and CDR2 YYNGEE. The CDR3 is 14 residues long. The chain's CDR3 is CASSVTGSTDTQYF. For the CDR3, the DNA is TGTGCCAGCAGCGTAACGGGGAGCACAGATACGCAGTATTTT.

Note on this clone: The sample carries other DNA sequences with the same CDR3. The chain uses TRBV19 and TRBJ2-7, with 11 bases lining up with TRBD1. Germline V gene sequence: CDR1 LNHDA, CDR2 SQIVND (reference sequence). V shed 7 bases, J shed 3 bases, and the junction held 5 bases outside the gene matches. This CDR3 contains 14 residues. The CDR3 nucleotides are TGTGCCAGTAAGAGGACAGGGGGCCTCTACGAGCAGTACTTC. It is translated as CASKRTGGLYEQYF.

This chain uses TRBV28 with TRBJ2-3; possible D gene TRBD2, 6 bases. The germline CDR1 and CDR2 sequences are MDHEN and SYDVKM. Deletions cut 6 bases from V and 4 bases from J, with 17 bases between. The CDR3 runs to 15 residues. The DNA of the CDR3 is TGTGCCAGCAGCCCTATCCGGGGGTTTCCAGATACGCAGTATTTT. Its translation: CASSPIRGFPDTQYF.

The V and J genes are TRBV28 and TRBJ2-7, with TRBD2 as a possible D gene (5 bases). Germline V gene sequence: CDR1 MDHEN, CDR2 SYDVKM. The CDR3 spans 15 residues. V was clipped by 1 base and J by 0 bases, with 10 bases between them. The CDR3 sequence: CASSLFRTFSYEQYF. In DNA form, the CDR3 reads TGTGCCAGCAGTTTATTCAGGACTTTCTCCTACGAGCAGTACTTC.

The chain employs TRBV9 and TRBJ2-5; 7 positions match TRBD2. V was pared by 4 bases and J by 9 bases, with 12 bases of the junction left unmatched. Looked up from germline, CDR1 is SGDLS and CDR2 is YYNGEE. The CDR3 loop spans 14 amino acids. The CDR3 region has the DNA TGTGCCAGCAGCTTCTTAAGACCCCGGGGGGCCCAGTACTTC. It is translated as CASSFLRPRGAQYF.

V and J are TRBV19 and TRBJ2-7; 10 bases are a match to TRBD2. This CDR3 has 17 amino acids. With 1 base clipped from V and 5 bases from J, the junction kept 11 bases outside the gene matches. The germline CDR1 and CDR2 sequences are LNHDA and SQIVND (reference sequence). CDR3 in amino acids: CASSIGSSGSSSDEQYF. DNA of the CDR3: TGTGCCAGTAGTATAGGATCTAGCGGGAGTAGTTCCGACGAGCAGTACTTC.

This chain links TRBV7-3 with TRBJ2-1, with TRBD2 matching over 7 bases. The CDR3 is 15 amino acids. Germline V gives CDR1 SGHTA, CDR2 FQGTGA. V was pared by 4 bases and J by 5 bases, with 8 bases of the junction left unmatched. Here the CDR3 DNA reads TGTGCCAGCAGCTCCCGGGCGGGAGAGGACAATGAGCAGTTCTTC. Translating gives CASSSRAGEDNEQFF.

The chain joins TRBV18 to TRBJ2-7; maybe TRBD2 (6 bases). V lost 6 bases to trimming and J lost 5 bases, with 14 bases between them. The CDR3 covers 13 residues. CDR1 is KGHSH and CDR2 is LQKENI in the germline V gene. CDR3: CASSGRGIDEQYF. CDR3 bases: TGTGCCAGCTCTGGGCGGGGTATCGACGAGCAGTACTTC. Variable domain in full (rest from reference TRBV18 and TRBJ2-7): NAGVMQNPRHLVRRRGQEARLRCSPMKGHSHVYWYRQLPEEGLKFMVYLQKENIIDESGMPKERFSAEFPKEGPSILRIQQVVRGDSAAYFCASSGRGIDEQYFGPGTRLTVT.

V usage is TRBV2 and J usage is TRBJ2-7; 8 bases map to TRBD1. The germline CDR1 and CDR2 sequences are SNHLY and FYNNEI. The V segment lost 6 bases and the J segment 5 bases; nucleotides outside the gene matches: 15. This CDR3 is built from 16 residues. Written as DNA, the CDR3 is TGTGCCAGCAGCAAAGGGCCCCTCAGGGGGCTCAACGAGCAGTACTTC. Translation: CASSKGPLRGLNEQYF.

This chain links TRBV3-1 (or the pseudogene TRBV3-2) with TRBJ2-7; TRBD2 matches at 7 bases. Germline V gene data show CDR1 as LGHDT and CDR2 as YNNKEL (reference sequence). The V segment lost 3 bases and the J segment 2 bases; nucleotides outside the gene matches: 13. This CDR3 contains 17 residues. CDR3 amino acids: CASSHPLGGRSPYEQYF. The CDR3 DNA reads TGTGCCAGCAGCCACCCGCTGGGGGGGAGATCTCCCTACGAGCAGTACTTC.

CDR3 amino acids: CASSLRRGPYEQYF. CDR3 bases: TGTGCCAGCAGCTTACGCAGGGGGCCCTACGAGCAGTACTTC. The chain links TRBV7-2 to TRBJ2-7; 8 nucleotides line up with TRBD1. Germline CDR1 reads SGHTA; CDR2 reads FQGNSA. This CDR3 has 14 residues. Trimming took 2 bases from V and 2 from J; bases not matched to a gene: 2.

The V and J genes are TRBV6-2 or TRBV6-3 and TRBJ2-5; D call uncertain. V lost 0 bases and J 5 bases, leaving 7 bases between the germline ends. Per the germline V gene, CDR1 is MNHEY and CDR2 is SVGEGT. This CDR3 contains 13 residues. Here the CDR3 DNA reads TGTGCCAGCAGTTACTCGAACCGGGAGACCCAGTACTTC. It yields the protein CASSYSNRETQYF.

This clone occurred once. The chain employs TRBV5-5 and TRBJ1-3, with TRBD1 matching 9 bases. The CDR3 length is 16 residues. V was clipped by 4 bases and J by 3 bases; unmatched bases: 8. Per germline, CDR1 SGHKS and CDR2 YYEKEE (reference sequence). The CDR3 sequence is CASSALTGGFGNTIYF. The CDR3 bases are TGTGCCAGCAGCGCGTTAACAGGGGGCTTTGGAAACACCATATATTTT.

The rearrangement joins TRBV4-1 to TRBJ1-4; TRBD1 matches 9 bases. J lost 2 bases, V lost 4 bases, and 5 bases had no gene match. CDR1 is MGHRA and CDR2 is YSYEKL in the germline V gene. This CDR3 is built from 16 residues. CDR3 in amino acids: CASSPGQGHTNEKLFF. The CDR3 DNA is TGCGCCAGCAGCCCGGGACAGGGTCATACTAATGAAAAACTGTTTTTT.